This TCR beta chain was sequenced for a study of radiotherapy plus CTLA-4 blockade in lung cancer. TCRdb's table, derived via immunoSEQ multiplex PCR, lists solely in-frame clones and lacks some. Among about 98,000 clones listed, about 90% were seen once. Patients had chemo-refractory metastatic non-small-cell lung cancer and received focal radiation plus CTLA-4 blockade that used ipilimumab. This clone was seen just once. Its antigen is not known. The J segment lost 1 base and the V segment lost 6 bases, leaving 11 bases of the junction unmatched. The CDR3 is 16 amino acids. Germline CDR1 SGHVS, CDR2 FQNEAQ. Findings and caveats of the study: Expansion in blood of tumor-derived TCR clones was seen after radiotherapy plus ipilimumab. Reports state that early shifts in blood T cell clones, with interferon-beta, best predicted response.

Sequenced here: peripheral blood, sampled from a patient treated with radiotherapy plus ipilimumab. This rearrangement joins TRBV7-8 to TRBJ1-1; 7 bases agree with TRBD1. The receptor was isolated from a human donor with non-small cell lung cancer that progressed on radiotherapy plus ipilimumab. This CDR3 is CASRRQGGAGNTEAFF. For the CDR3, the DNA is TGTGCCAGCAGGAGACAGGGAGGGGCGGGGAACACTGAAGCTTTCTTT.